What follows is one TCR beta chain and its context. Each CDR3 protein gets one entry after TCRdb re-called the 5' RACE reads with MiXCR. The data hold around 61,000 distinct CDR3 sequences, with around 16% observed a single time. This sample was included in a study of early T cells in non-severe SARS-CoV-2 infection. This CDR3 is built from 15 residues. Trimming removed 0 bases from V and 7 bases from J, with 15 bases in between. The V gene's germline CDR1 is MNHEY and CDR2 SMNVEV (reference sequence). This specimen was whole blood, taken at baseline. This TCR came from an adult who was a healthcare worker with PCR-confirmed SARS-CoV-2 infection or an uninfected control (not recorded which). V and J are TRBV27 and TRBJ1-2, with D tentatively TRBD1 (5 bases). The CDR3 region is CASSLSFALGAGYTF. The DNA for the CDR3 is TGTGCCAGCAGTTTATCGTTTGCCCTTGGGGCTGGCTACACCTTC.